This T cell receptor (beta chain) was recorded in a study of PD-1 blockade in classical Hodgkin lymphoma. After autologous stem cell transplantation all patients relapsed, and prior brentuximab vedotin exposure differed between cohorts. Clones were sequenced by immunoSEQ multiplex PCR, and TCRdb holds only the in-frame ones, with some missing. The sample gives 17,000 or so clones, about 81% of which show up once; about 28% is in the top ten. The study's findings and limits: Diversity in CD4+ TCRs, unlike that measured in CD8+ TCRs, had risen significantly by C4D1. Newly diagnosed patients reportedly trailed healthy donors in baseline TCR diversity. Exclusion applied to patients who initiated nivolumab less than 1 year following ASCT. The authors have not defined what causes the repertoire differences, possibly disease activity or prior therapy.

As regards this clone: Its specificity is not known.

The sample consisted of peripheral blood mononuclear cells (PBMCs), taken before the second cycle of nivolumab. The TCR was taken from a human donor with classical Hodgkin lymphoma.

The CDR3: CASPKGSAKNIQYF. The CDR3 bases are TGTGCCAGCCCGAAGGGCAGCGCCAAAAACATTCAGTACTTC. The J gene is TRBJ2-4, the V gene TRBV6-6; no clear D. V dropped 8 bases and J dropped 1 base, with 12 bases sitting between them. The CDR3 has 14 amino acids. The germline gives CDR1 MNHNY, CDR2 SVGAGI (reference sequence).